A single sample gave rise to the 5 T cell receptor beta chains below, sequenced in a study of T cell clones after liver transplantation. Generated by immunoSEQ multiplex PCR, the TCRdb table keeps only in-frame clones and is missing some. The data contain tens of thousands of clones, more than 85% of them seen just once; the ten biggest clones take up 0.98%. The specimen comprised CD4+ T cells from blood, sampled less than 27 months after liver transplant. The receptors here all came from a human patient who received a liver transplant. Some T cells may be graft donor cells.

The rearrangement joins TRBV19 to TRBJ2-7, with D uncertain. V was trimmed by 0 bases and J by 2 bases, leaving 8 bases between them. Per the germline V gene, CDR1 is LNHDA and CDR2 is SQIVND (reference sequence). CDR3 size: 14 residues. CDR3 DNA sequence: TGTGCCAGTAGTATAGAAGGCCAAACCTACGAGCAGTACTTC. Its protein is CASSIEGQTYEQYF.

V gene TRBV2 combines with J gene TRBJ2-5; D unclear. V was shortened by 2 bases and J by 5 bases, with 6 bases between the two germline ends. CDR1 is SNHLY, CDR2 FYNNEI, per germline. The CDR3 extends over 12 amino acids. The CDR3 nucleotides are TGTGCCAGCAGTGAAAACGGGGAGACCCAGTACTTC. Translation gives CASSENGETQYF.

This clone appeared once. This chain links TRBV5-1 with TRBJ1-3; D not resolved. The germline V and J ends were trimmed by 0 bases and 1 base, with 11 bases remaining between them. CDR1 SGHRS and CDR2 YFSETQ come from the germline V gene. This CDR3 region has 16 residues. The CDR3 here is CASSLVAGSSGNTIYF. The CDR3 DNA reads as TGCGCCAGCAGCTTGGTAGCGGGTTCGTCTGGAAACACCATATATTTT.

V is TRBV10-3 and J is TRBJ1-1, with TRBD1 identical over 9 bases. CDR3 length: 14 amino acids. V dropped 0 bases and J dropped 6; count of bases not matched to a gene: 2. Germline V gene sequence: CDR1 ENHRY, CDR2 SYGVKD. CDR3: CAISESDRGAEAFF. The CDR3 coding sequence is TGTGCCATCAGTGAGTCTGACAGGGGGGCTGAAGCTTTCTTT.

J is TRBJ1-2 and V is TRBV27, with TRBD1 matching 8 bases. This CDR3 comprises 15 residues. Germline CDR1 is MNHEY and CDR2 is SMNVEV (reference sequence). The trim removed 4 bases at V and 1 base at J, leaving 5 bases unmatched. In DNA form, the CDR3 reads TGTGCCAGCAGTTATCAGGGGGCAGGTAACTATGGCTACACCTTC. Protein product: CASSYQGAGNYGYTF.